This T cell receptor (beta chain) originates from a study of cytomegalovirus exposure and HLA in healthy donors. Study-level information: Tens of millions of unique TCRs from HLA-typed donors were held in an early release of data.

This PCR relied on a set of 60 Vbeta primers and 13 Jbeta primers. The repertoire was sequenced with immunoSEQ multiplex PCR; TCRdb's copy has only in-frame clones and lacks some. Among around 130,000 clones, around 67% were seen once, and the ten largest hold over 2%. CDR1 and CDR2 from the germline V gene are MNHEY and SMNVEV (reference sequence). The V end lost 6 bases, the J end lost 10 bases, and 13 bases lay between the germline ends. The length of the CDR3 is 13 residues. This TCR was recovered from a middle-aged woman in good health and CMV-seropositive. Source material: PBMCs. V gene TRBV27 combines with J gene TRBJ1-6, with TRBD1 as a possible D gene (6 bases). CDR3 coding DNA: TGTGCCAGCAGGTACAGGGAGGGGTCACCCCTCCACTTT. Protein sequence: CASRYREGSPLHF.